In its sample, the clone carrying this TCR beta chain was seen a few times. The antigen is undetermined. cDNA libraries for TCR alpha and TCR beta, carrying sample barcodes and UMIs, came from 5'RACE with constant-segment primers. TCRdb independently ran MiXCR on the 5' RACE reads; one entry per CDR3 protein. Of a few hundred thousand distinct CDR3 sequences listed, roughly 20% were seen once; the top ten hold 9.5% to 15%. The sample originates from a study of T-cell memory formation after mild COVID-19. Broader study findings: Shrinking CD4+ clones were chiefly CM and EM; CD8+ ones were chiefly EMRA. Some responding clones appeared in pre-infection memory, suggesting cross-reactive memory joined.

The J segment lost 8 bases and the V segment lost 2 bases, leaving 7 bases of the junction unmatched. There are 14 residues in the CDR3. This clonotype was sampled from an adult woman who had mild COVID-19 (a few samples of this study predate the infection). Cell type and time point are not known. V gene TRBV12-3 or TRBV12-4 combines with J gene TRBJ1-1; 8 bases map to TRBD1. Sequenced material: PBMCs or a T cell subset sorted from them (not recorded which). Here the CDR3 reads CASSLQGAIPEAFF. The CDR3 nucleotides read TGTGCCAGCAGTTTACAGGGGGCCATCCCAGAAGCTTTCTTT.